This entry lists 21 T cell receptor beta chains sequenced from one sample in a study of T cells in localized non-small cell lung cancer. Libraries were prepared by immunoSEQ multiplex PCR; TCRdb keeps only in-frame clonotypes and omits some of them. The sample lists some 33,000 clones, around 90% occurring once. Sequences were derived from PBMCs, sampled before any cancer treatment. All receptors derive from a man between 40 and 69 years old with stage II lung adenocarcinoma.

The rearrangement links TRBV7-2 to TRBJ2-1, with 9 bases fitting TRBD2. Germline trimming cut 3 bases from V and 3 bases from J; bases unmatched to any gene: 3. Germline CDR1 is SGHTA and CDR2 is FQGNSA. There are 15 residues in the CDR3. The CDR3 bases are TGTGCCAGCAGCTTGACTAGCGGTTTCTACAATGAGCAGTTCTTC. Translated, it gives CASSLTSGFYNEQFF.

The J gene is TRBJ2-7, the V gene TRBV19; D call uncertain. V was trimmed by 3 bases and J by 5 bases, leaving 14 bases between them. The CDR3 has 14 amino acids. The germline V gene encodes CDR1 LNHDA and CDR2 SQIVND (reference sequence). The CDR3 loop reads CASSMKGPTDEQYF. CDR3 sequence (DNA): TGTGCCAGTAGTATGAAGGGCCCAACGGACGAGCAGTACTTC.

The CDR3 protein is CASSKGQGPGSGAQYF. The CDR3 region has the DNA TGTGCCAGCAGCAAAGGACAGGGGCCGGGTTCAGGGGCCCAGTACTTC. The J gene is TRBJ2-5, the V gene TRBV5-4; 9 bases align to TRBD1. The germline gives CDR1 SGHNT, CDR2 YYREEE (reference sequence). V lost 4 bases and J lost 9; bases outside the gene matches: 16. The CDR3 is made up of 16 amino acids.

The chain has TRBV7-8 and TRBJ2-1; D might be TRBD1 or TRBD2, each matching 6 bases. The CDR3 loop spans 14 amino acids. Germline values: CDR1 SGHVS, CDR2 FQNEAQ. Trimming shortened V by 10 bases and J by 4 bases, and 17 bases separated the two germline ends. The CDR3 nucleotides read TGTGCCACCGCTAAGGACAGCGGGTACAATGAGCAGTTCTTC. It codes for CATAKDSGYNEQFF. The whole variable domain, filled in from reference TRBV7-8 and TRBJ2-1, reads GAGVSQSPRYKVAKRGQDVALRCDPISGHVSLFWYQQALGQGPEFLTYFQNEAQLDKSGLPSDRFFAERPEGSVSTLKIQRTQQEDSAVYLCATAKDSGYNEQFFGPGTRLTVL.

Of note for this clone: The same CDR3 can be traced to other DNA sequences in this sample. The CDR3 spells CASSLSGVTEAFF. In nucleotides, the CDR3 is TGTGCCAGCAGTTTATCAGGGGTCACTGAAGCTTTCTTT. V and J are TRBV28 and TRBJ1-1, with D possibly being TRBD1 (6 bases). V lost 1 base and J 4 bases, leaving 7 bases between the germline ends. This CDR3 has 13 residues. Germline V gives CDR1 MDHEN, CDR2 SYDVKM.

Concerning this clone itself: The junction and the germline gene differ at one end; a read error may be behind it. The chain carries TRBV2 and TRBJ2-7; D may be TRBD2 (5 bases). Germline CDR1 and CDR2: SNHLY and FYNNEI. The CDR3 is made up of 14 amino acids. CDR3 sequence reads: CASSKAVPPYEQYF. The CDR3 nucleotides read TGTGCCAGCAGTAAAGCGGTACCTCCCTACGAGCAGTACTTC.

This clone was detected once. The chain recombines TRBV19 with TRBJ1-1, with no clear D. CDR1 and CDR2 (germline): LNHDA, SQIVND (reference sequence). V lost 6 bases and J 1 base, leaving 6 bases between the germline ends. The CDR3 loop spans 12 amino acids. CDR3 nucleotides: TGTGCCAGTAGGACCTGGAACACTGAAGCTTTCTTT. Translated, it gives CASRTWNTEAFF.

V and J are TRBV11-2 and TRBJ2-5, with D perhaps given as TRBD1 or TRBD2 (5 bases each). The germline V gene encodes CDR1 SGHAT and CDR2 FQNNGV. With 5 bases removed from V and 5 bases from J, the gap between germline ends came to 18 bases. CDR3 size: 15 residues. The DNA for the CDR3 is TGTGCCAGCAGCCTAGCCGGGACGACTATGGAGACCCAGTACTTC. Translated, it gives CASSLAGTTMETQYF.

The chain employs TRBV6-1 and TRBJ2-5; no clear D. The germline V and J ends were trimmed by 5 bases and 5 bases, with 15 bases remaining between them. Per the germline V gene, CDR1 is MNHNS and CDR2 is SASEGT. This CDR3 has 14 residues. The DNA for the CDR3 is TGTGCCAGCAGTTCGGACCCATGGGTTGAGACCCAGTACTTC. It yields the protein CASSSDPWVETQYF.

The rearrangement uses TRBV9 and TRBJ2-1; the D call may be TRBD1 or TRBD2 (5 bases each). Trimming took 0 bases from V and 4 from J, leaving 8 bases between them. This CDR3 contains 14 residues. Germline values: CDR1 SGDLS, CDR2 YYNGEE. The DNA of the CDR3 is TGTGCCAGCAGCGTAGATGGGGGATACAATGAGCAGTTCTTC. Its translation: CASSVDGGYNEQFF.

V gene TRBV5-1 combines with J gene TRBJ1-4, with a weak D call TRBD1 (6 bases). The CDR3 consists of 15 residues. Per germline, CDR1 SGHRS and CDR2 YFSETQ. V lost 3 bases and J lost 7, with 16 bases in between. The CDR3 bases are TGCGCCAGCAGCTCAAACCCAGGAGGGGGTGAAAAACTGTTTTTT. Amino acid sequence: CASSSNPGGGEKLFF. Using reference TRBV5-1 and TRBJ1-4 for the parts outside the CDR3, the full variable domain is KAGVTQTPRYLIKTRGQQVTLSCSPISGHRSVSWYQQTPGQGLQFLFEYFSETQRNKGNFPGRFSGRQFSNSRSEMNVSTLELGDSALYLCASSSNPGGGEKLFFGSGTQLSVL.

The chain has TRBV6-1 and TRBJ1-1; D remains ambiguous. Germline V gives CDR1 MNHNS, CDR2 SASEGT. V gave up 5 bases and J gave up 5 bases, with 15 bases separating them. The CDR3 has 14 amino acids. The CDR3 DNA is TGTGCCAGCAGTCTTTACGCCGTTGGGACTGAAGCTTTCTTT. Translation gives CASSLYAVGTEAFF.

This clone was seen a single time. The rearrangement joins TRBV25-1 to TRBJ2-1; D possibly corresponds to TRBD1 (7 bases). The V gene lost 4 bases and the J gene lost 1 base, with 20 bases spanning the gap. CDR1 and CDR2 from the germline V gene are MGHDK and SYGVNS. The length of the CDR3 is 18 residues. For the CDR3, the DNA is TGTGCCAGCAGTGGCCTACGGGGGCAGGGGGAATCCTACAATGAGCAGTTCTTC. Protein sequence: CASSGLRGQGESYNEQFF.

The chain is built from TRBV11-3 and TRBJ2-3; a weak D match, TRBD1 (6 bases). V lost 2 bases and J 12 bases, leaving 15 bases between the germline ends. CDR3 length equals 13 residues. The V gene's germline CDR1 is SGHNT and CDR2 YENEEA. The CDR3 reads CASSLSQDSFQYF. The CDR3 DNA reads TGTGCCAGCAGCTTAAGTCAGGACAGTTTCCAGTATTTT.

The chain combines TRBV11-2 with TRBJ1-4, with a tentative D call TRBD1 (5 bases). CDR1 and CDR2 (germline): SGHAT, FQNNGV. V was pared by 1 base and J by 7 bases, with 16 bases between. The length of the CDR3 is 16 residues. DNA of the CDR3: TGTGCCAGCAGCTTAGTTGTCGGGGGGTTAAGTGAAAAACTGTTTTTT. It encodes CASSLVVGGLSEKLFF. Using reference TRBV11-2 and TRBJ1-4 for the parts outside the CDR3, the full variable domain is EAGVAQSPRYKIIEKRQSVAFWCNPISGHATLYWYQQILGQGPKLLIQFQNNGVVDDSQLPKDRFSAERLKGVDSTLKIQPAKLEDSAVYLCASSLVVGGLSEKLFFGSGTQLSVL.

V gene TRBV7-2 combines with J gene TRBJ2-5; 7 nucleotides match TRBD2. Trimming took 2 bases from V and 1 from J; bases not matched to a gene: 4. CDR3 length equals 15 residues. Germline-derived CDR1 and CDR2 are SGHTA and FQGNSA. This chain's CDR3 is CASSLQAGTQETQYF. CDR3 DNA sequence: TGTGCCAGCAGCTTACAAGCGGGGACCCAAGAGACCCAGTACTTC.

A single count supports this clone. The chain combines TRBV7-2 with TRBJ2-1; TRBD1 might be the D (6 bases). Between the trimmed V and J ends, which lost 5 bases and 5 bases, there was a span of 13 bases. The length of the CDR3 is 14 residues. CDR1 and CDR2 (germline): SGHTA, FQGNSA. The CDR3 region has the DNA TGTGCCAGCAGCCAAACGGACAGCCACAATGAGCAGTTCTTC. Translating gives CASSQTDSHNEQFF.

This rearrangement joins TRBV7-8 to TRBJ2-7; 9 nucleotides align to TRBD2. Germline V gene lookup returns CDR1 SGHVS and CDR2 FQNEAQ. The CDR3 totals 14 residues. J gave up 7 bases and V 2 bases, and 6 bases lay outside the gene matches. The CDR3 DNA reads as TGTGCCAGCAGCTTATTAGCGGGAGAAGTAGAGCAGTACTTC. It yields the protein CASSLLAGEVEQYF. Combining the CDR3 with reference TRBV7-8 and TRBJ2-7 gives the whole variable domain GAGVSQSPRYKVAKRGQDVALRCDPISGHVSLFWYQQALGQGPEFLTYFQNEAQLDKSGLPSDRFFAERPEGSVSTLKIQRTQQEDSAVYLCASSLLAGEVEQYFGPGTRLTVT.

The CDR3 DNA follows: TGCGCCAGCAGCTTCACACCCCCTGGGGAGCAGTACTTC. Translated, it gives CASSFTPPGEQYF. The chain joins TRBV5-1 to TRBJ2-7, with no clear D. The germline V gene encodes CDR1 SGHRS and CDR2 YFSETQ. CDR3 length: 13 amino acids. Deletions cut 2 bases from V and 7 bases from J, with 13 bases between. Based on the CDR3 plus reference TRBV5-1 and TRBJ2-7, the full variable domain is KAGVTQTPRYLIKTRGQQVTLSCSPISGHRSVSWYQQTPGQGLQFLFEYFSETQRNKGNFPGRFSGRQFSNSRSEMNVSTLELGDSALYLCASSFTPPGEQYFGPGTRLTVT.

This chain joins TRBV25-1 and TRBJ2-1; D is perhaps TRBD1 (5 bases). CDR1 and CDR2 (germline): MGHDK, SYGVNS. CDR3 length: 13 residues. V lost 4 bases, J lost 2 bases, and 6 bases lay in between. The DNA of the CDR3 is TGTGCCAGCAGTGCGGACACCTACAATGAGCAGTTCTTC. This sequence encodes CASSADTYNEQFF.

This chain links TRBV28 with TRBJ1-2; 8 bases line up with TRBD1. CDR1 and CDR2 (germline): MDHEN, SYDVKM. V dropped 4 bases and J dropped 5; count of bases not matched to a gene: 9. The CDR3 consists of 15 residues. In DNA, the CDR3 is TGTGCCAGCAGTTCGACGGCAGGGGGCGGGTATGGCTACACCTTC. Protein: CASSSTAGGGYGYTF.